The 27 T cell receptor beta chains below were found in one sample sequenced in a study of blood T cell repertoires in COVID-19. Only in-frame clones appear in the TCRdb table, and some are missing; sequencing was by immunoSEQ multiplex PCR. The profile shows 150,000 to 200,000 clones, 80% of them singletons. The specimen sequenced was peripheral blood. The receptors shown here come from a man between 60 and 75 years old with acute or convalescent COVID-19.

This chain links TRBV14 with TRBJ2-7; the match to TRBD2 covers 10 bases. With 0 bases clipped from V and 4 bases from J, the junction kept 9 bases outside the gene matches. There are 17 residues in the CDR3. The germline V gene has CDR1 SGHDN and CDR2 FVKESK. The CDR3 DNA reads as TGTGCCAGCAGCCAAGATCTCGGGGCTAGCGGGGGATACGAGCAGTACTTC. Its protein is CASSQDLGASGGYEQYF. Based on the CDR3 plus reference TRBV14 and TRBJ2-7, the full variable domain is EAGVTQFPSHSVIEKGQTVTLRCDPISGHDNLYWYRRVMGKEIKFLLHFVKESKQDESGMPNNRFLAERTGGTYSTLKVQPAELEDSGVYFCASSQDLGASGGYEQYFGPGTRLTVT.

The rearrangement joins TRBV7-5 to TRBJ1-1. TRBV7-5 is labeled a pseudogene. CDR3 length: 16 amino acids. CDR3 protein: CARSLVGGSWKIEAFF. The DNA for the CDR3 is TGTGCCAGAAGCTTAGTCGGCGGGTCTTGGAAGATTGAAGCTTTCTTT.

The rearrangement links TRBV6-5 to TRBJ2-7; 10 bases agree with TRBD1. Trimming took 4 bases from V and 1 from J; bases not matched to a gene: 4. From germline, CDR1 is MNHEY and CDR2 SVGAGI. The CDR3 contains 15 residues. CDR3 DNA sequence: TGTGCCAGCAGTTCGACAGGGGGCAGGTCCTACGAGCAGTACTTC. It translates to CASSSTGGRSYEQYF.

This clone appeared a few times. The rearrangement joins TRBV6-1 to TRBJ2-2, with TRBD1 identical over 7 bases. V dropped 3 bases and J dropped 4; count of bases not matched to a gene: 8. The CDR3 extends over 16 amino acids. CDR1 is MNHNS, CDR2 SASEGT, per germline. For the CDR3, the DNA is TGTGCCAGCAGTGATGACAGGGCCTATCCCACCGGGGAGCTGTTTTTT. Protein sequence: CASSDDRAYPTGELFF.

The V gene is TRBV10-3, the J gene TRBJ2-3; D remains ambiguous. Germline loops: CDR1 ENHRY, CDR2 SYGVKD. Deletions cut 0 bases from V and 6 bases from J, with 13 bases between. CDR3 length equals 15 residues. CDR3 residues: CAISESENPRDTQYF. DNA of the CDR3: TGTGCCATCAGTGAGTCCGAAAACCCCCGGGATACGCAGTATTTT.

V usage is TRBV7-8 and J usage is TRBJ2-7, with 7 bases matching TRBD1. V gave up 5 bases and J gave up 2 bases; unmatched junction bases: 6. This CDR3 is 14 amino acids long. Germline V lookup: CDR1 SGHVS, CDR2 FQNEAQ. The CDR3 loop reads CASSATGQTYEQYF. The CDR3 DNA sequence: TGTGCCAGCAGCGCGACAGGGCAGACCTACGAGCAGTACTTC. The full variable domain, in which reference TRBV7-8 and TRBJ2-7 provide the parts outside the CDR3, is GAGVSQSPRYKVAKRGQDVALRCDPISGHVSLFWYQQALGQGPEFLTYFQNEAQLDKSGLPSDRFFAERPEGSVSTLKIQRTQQEDSAVYLCASSATGQTYEQYFGPGTRLTVT.

The J gene is TRBJ1-6, the V gene TRBV6-5, with 7 positions matching TRBD1. Unmatched junction bases numbered 2, after V lost 0 bases and J lost 6 bases. The CDR3 runs to 15 residues. CDR1 is MNHEY and CDR2 is SVGAGI in the germline V gene. The CDR3 sequence: CASSYSTGTNSPLHF. For the CDR3, the DNA is TGTGCCAGCAGTTACTCGACAGGGACTAATTCACCCCTCCACTTT.

The chain combines TRBV9 with TRBJ1-2, with 9 positions matching TRBD1. The CDR3 consists of 14 residues. CDR1 and CDR2 (germline): SGDLS, YYNGEE. With V trimmed by 4 bases and J by 6 bases, 7 bases remained unmatched. The CDR3 DNA follows: TGTGCCAGCAGCCCAAGGACAGGGGCGAATGGCTACACCTTC. Translated, it gives CASSPRTGANGYTF.

This clone has just a few counts. In DNA, the CDR3 is TGTGCCAGCAGCAAAGTAAGGACAGGGGTAAGCTCCTATAATTCACCCCTCCACTTT. Protein: CASSKVRTGVSSYNSPLHF. The chain joins TRBV21-1 to TRBJ1-6; TRBD1 is taken as the D call from the table, unchecked against the DNA. TRBV21-1 is shown as a pseudogene. This CDR3 spans 19 amino acids.

This rearrangement joins TRBV9 to TRBJ1-3; D gene uncertain. The germline CDR1 and CDR2 sequences are SGDLS and YYNGEE. This CDR3 contains 14 residues. Trimming cost V 4 bases and J 0 bases, with 8 bases left between them. CDR3 sequence reads: CASSPRSSGNTIYF. The CDR3 DNA is TGTGCCAGCAGCCCGAGGAGCTCTGGAAACACCATATATTTT.

The CDR3 loop is CASSSAGAGTDTQYF. CDR3 nucleotides: TGCGCCAGCAGCTCAGCGGGAGCCGGCACAGATACGCAGTATTTT. The J gene is TRBJ2-3, the V gene TRBV5-1, with TRBD2 identical over 8 bases. The V gene's germline CDR1 is SGHRS and CDR2 YFSETQ. Trimming at V came to 3 bases and at J to 1 base, leaving 4 bases not matched to a gene. The CDR3 has 15 residues.

Concerning this clone itself: Mismatch with germline at one junction end may stem from a read error. V gene TRBV6-5 combines with J gene TRBJ2-4; TRBD1 agrees at 9 bases. The germline CDR1 and CDR2 sequences are MNHEY and SVGAGI. CDR3 length: 15 amino acids. The CDR3 protein is CASSHSGTGRDIQYF. In nucleotides, the CDR3 is TGTGCCAGCAGTCACTCCGGGACAGGGAGGGACATTCAGTACTTC.

The chain has TRBV19 and TRBJ1-1; D gene uncertain. V was trimmed by 3 bases and J by 1 base, leaving 6 bases between them. Germline V gene data show CDR1 as LNHDA and CDR2 as SQIVND (reference sequence). The length of the CDR3 is 13 residues. CDR3 DNA sequence: TGTGCCAGTAGTATGAGGCCGAACACTGAAGCTTTCTTT. Translating gives CASSMRPNTEAFF.

The J gene is TRBJ2-5, the V gene TRBV6-2 or TRBV6-3, with D possibly being TRBD2 (5 bases). Trimming removed 3 bases at V and 5 bases at J, with 10 bases between. There are 13 residues in the CDR3. Germline loops: CDR1 MNHEY, CDR2 SVGEGT. The CDR3 nucleotides are TGTGCCAGCAGTTATAAGGAGGTGGAGACCCAGTACTTC. Translating it yields CASSYKEVETQYF.

The chain uses TRBV12-3 or TRBV12-4 and TRBJ1-2; the D is unclear. Trimming took 2 bases from V and 8 from J, leaving 12 bases between them. The CDR3 is 13 amino acids. The CDR3, as DNA: TGTGCCAGCAGTTTATCCGGGATAGGGGGCTACACCTTC. Residues: CASSLSGIGGYTF.

This clone was counted a single time. The CDR3, as DNA: TGTGCCAGCAGTCAACTTTCGTACGCACTGAGCTCTGGAAACACCATATATTTT. It translates to CASSQLSYALSSGNTIYF. The chain joins TRBV11-2 to TRBJ1-3; the D is unclear. CDR3 length: 18 amino acids. CDR1 and CDR2 (germline): SGHAT, FQNNGV. Trimming removed 6 bases from V and 0 bases from J, with 21 bases in between.

This chain connects TRBV28 to TRBJ2-7; D is perhaps TRBD1 (6 bases). V lost 6 bases to trimming and J lost 4 bases, with 16 bases between them. Germline V gene sequence: CDR1 MDHEN, CDR2 SYDVKM. CDR3 size: 14 residues. CDR3 residues: CASRSPGTTYEQYF. For the CDR3, the DNA is TGTGCCAGCAGGTCCCCCGGGACAACATACGAGCAGTACTTC.

The genes are TRBV6-5 and TRBJ1-5; 10 bases agree with TRBD1. CDR1 is MNHEY, CDR2 SVGAGI, per germline. J was trimmed by 6 bases and V by 8 bases; bases with no gene match: 7. This CDR3 has 14 residues. The CDR3 nucleotides read TGTGCCAGCGCGAGGGGGGACAGGGGTCAGCCCCAGCATTTT. Translation: CASARGDRGQPQHF.

This clone came up a few times. The V and J genes are TRBV2 and TRBJ1-5; TRBD1 matches at 8 bases. Per the germline V gene, CDR1 is SNHLY and CDR2 is FYNNEI. CDR3 size: 14 residues. The junction had 8 bases not matched to a gene; V was cut back by 6 bases and J by 7 bases. CDR3 sequence (DNA): TGTGCCAGCAGGGACGACAGGGGCGCCCAGCCCCAGCATTTT. Residues: CASRDDRGAQPQHF. Full variable domain (missing parts from reference TRBV2 and TRBJ1-5): EPEVTQTPSHQVTQMGQEVILRCVPISNHLYFYWYRQILGQKVEFLVSFYNNEISEKSEIFDDQFSVERPDGSNFTLKIRSTKLEDSAMYFCASRDDRGAQPQHFGDGTRLSIL.

The V call is TRBV24-1, the J call TRBJ1-5; TRBD1 aligns across 8 bases. The CDR3 loop spans 12 amino acids. CDR1 and CDR2 (germline): KGHDR, SFDVKD. Trimming removed 9 bases from V and 7 bases from J; junction bases left unmatched: 4. The CDR3, as DNA: TGTGCCACCGGACAGGGAGGACAGCCCCAGCATTTT. Its translation is CATGQGGQPQHF.

The J gene is TRBJ1-6, the V gene TRBV25-1; D is possibly TRBD1 (5 bases). V shed 0 bases and J shed 3 bases, with 12 bases lying between them. In germline, CDR1 is MGHDK, CDR2 SYGVNS. The CDR3 contains 17 residues. The DNA for the CDR3 is TGTGCCAGCAGTGAATATATTGGGCAGGGCTATAATTCACCCCTCCACTTT. It yields the protein CASSEYIGQGYNSPLHF.

This sequence joins TRBV5-1 and TRBJ2-1; weak D call: TRBD2 (6 bases). Trimming stripped 4 bases from V and 5 bases from J, with 13 bases between. Germline V gene lookup returns CDR1 SGHRS and CDR2 YFSETQ. The CDR3 has 14 residues. The CDR3 sequence: CASSPGDPDNEQFF. The DNA of the CDR3 is TGCGCCAGCAGCCCGGGGGACCCAGACAATGAGCAGTTCTTC.

The J gene is TRBJ1-2, the V gene TRBV6-5; a weak D match, TRBD1 (6 bases). CDR1 and CDR2 from the germline V gene are MNHEY and SVGAGI. The CDR3 runs to 11 residues. V shed 9 bases and J shed 5 bases, with 10 bases lying between them. The CDR3 DNA reads as TGTGCCAGTACTCAGGGGTATGGCTACACCTTC. This translates into CASTQGYGYTF.

This clone was observed a few times. This sequence joins TRBV5-4 and TRBJ2-3, with 7 bases identical to TRBD1. Trimming took 4 bases from V and 5 from J; bases not matched to a gene: 16. CDR1 and CDR2 (germline): SGHNT, YYREEE (reference sequence). There are 17 residues in the CDR3. This CDR3 is CASSRDSNPNRGDTQYF. In DNA form, the CDR3 reads TGTGCCAGCAGCCGGGACAGTAACCCGAATCGGGGAGATACGCAGTATTTT.

This clone was detected a few times. V and J are TRBV18 and TRBJ2-5, with D perhaps TRBD2 (6 bases). The CDR3 spans 14 residues. CDR1 is KGHSH, CDR2 LQKENI, per germline. The germline V and J ends were trimmed by 2 bases and 4 bases, with 11 bases remaining between them. CDR3 region: CASSPREAGETQYF. CDR3 coding DNA: TGTGCCAGCTCACCAAGGGAGGCAGGAGAGACCCAGTACTTC.

The chain combines TRBV5-1 with TRBJ1-6; no definite D call. The CDR3 loop spans 15 amino acids. Deletions cut 0 bases from V and 8 bases from J, with 12 bases between. Germline CDR1 is SGHRS and CDR2 is YFSETQ. The CDR3 DNA reads TGCGCCAGCAGCTTGGGGGCCGGGATTGATTCACCCCTCCACTTT. Amino acids: CASSLGAGIDSPLHF.

V is TRBV5-1 and J is TRBJ2-1, with TRBD2 matching over 8 bases. V shed 0 bases and J 8 bases; nucleotides not matched to a gene: 7. CDR1 and CDR2 (germline): SGHRS, YFSETQ. The CDR3 totals 15 residues. For the CDR3, the DNA is TGCGCCAGCAGCTTGGGGCGGGGGGACTTCGATGAGCAGTTCTTC. This gives the protein CASSLGRGDFDEQFF.